This TCR beta chain was recovered during a study of blood T cell repertoires in COVID-19. Whole-study context: Sources were T cells, B-cell-depleted T cells, or PBMCs; the material itself was cDNA or gDNA.

Assay: immunoSEQ multiplex PCR; the TCRdb copy retains only in-frame clones and omits some. The table has around 290,000 clones, roughly 90% seen once; the top ten hold around 0.9%. This clone was counted only a few times. In germline, CDR1 is SEHNR, CDR2 FQNEAQ (reference sequence). Trimming shortened V by 4 bases and J by 12 bases, and 16 bases separated the two germline ends. This CDR3 region has 13 residues. The age range of participants was about 18 to 95 years, with residence in 20 to 25 US areas. Self-reported history from a screening survey and questionnaire set each donor's cohort. V gene TRBV7-9 combines with J gene TRBJ1-5; D is perhaps TRBD1 (5 bases). This TCR was recovered from a woman in her 30s who had recovered from COVID-19. The sample comprised PBMCs or T cells enriched from blood (not recorded which). Written as DNA, the CDR3 is TGTGCCAGCAGCTCCAACCTGGGAGGGGTCCAGCATTTT. Its protein product is CASSSNLGGVQHF.